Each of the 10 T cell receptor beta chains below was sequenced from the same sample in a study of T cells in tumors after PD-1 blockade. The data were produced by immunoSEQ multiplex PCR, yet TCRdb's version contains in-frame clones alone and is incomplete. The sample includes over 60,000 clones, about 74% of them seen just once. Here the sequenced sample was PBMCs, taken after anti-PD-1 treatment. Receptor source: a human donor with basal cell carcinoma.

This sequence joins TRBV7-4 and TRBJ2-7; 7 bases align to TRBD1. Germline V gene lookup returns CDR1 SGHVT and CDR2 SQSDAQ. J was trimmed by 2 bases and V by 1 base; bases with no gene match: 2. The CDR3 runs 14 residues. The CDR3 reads CASSLEGTAYEQYF. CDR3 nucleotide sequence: TGTGCCAGCAGCTTAGAAGGGACAGCCTACGAGCAGTACTTC.

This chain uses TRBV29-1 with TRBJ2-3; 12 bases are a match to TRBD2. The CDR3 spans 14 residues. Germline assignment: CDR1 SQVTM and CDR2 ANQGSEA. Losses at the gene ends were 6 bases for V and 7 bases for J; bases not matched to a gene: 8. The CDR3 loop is CSVSLTSGGNTQYF. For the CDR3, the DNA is TGCAGCGTCTCCCTCACTAGCGGGGGGAATACGCAGTATTTT.

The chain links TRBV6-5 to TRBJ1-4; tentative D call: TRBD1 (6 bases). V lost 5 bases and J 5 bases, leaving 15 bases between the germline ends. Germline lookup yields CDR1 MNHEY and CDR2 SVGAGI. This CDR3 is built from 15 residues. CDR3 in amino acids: CASSPWGQGNEKLFF. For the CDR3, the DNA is TGTGCCAGCAGTCCTTGGGGGCAGGGAAATGAAAAACTGTTTTTT.

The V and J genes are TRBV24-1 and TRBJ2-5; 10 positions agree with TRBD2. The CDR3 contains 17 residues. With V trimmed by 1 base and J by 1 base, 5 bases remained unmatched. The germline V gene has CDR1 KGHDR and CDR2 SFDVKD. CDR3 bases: TGTGCCACCAGTGATTTAAATAGCGGGGGGTTCCAAGAGACCCAGTACTTC. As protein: CATSDLNSGGFQETQYF.

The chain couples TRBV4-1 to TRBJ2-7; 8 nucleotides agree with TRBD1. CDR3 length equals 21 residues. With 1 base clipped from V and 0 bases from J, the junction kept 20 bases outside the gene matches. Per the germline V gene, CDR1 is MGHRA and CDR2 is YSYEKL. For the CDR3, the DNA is TGCGCCAGCAGCCAAGCGTGGACAGGGAGGCTTGACGGGGAAAGCTCCTACGAGCAGTACTTC. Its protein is CASSQAWTGRLDGESSYEQYF.

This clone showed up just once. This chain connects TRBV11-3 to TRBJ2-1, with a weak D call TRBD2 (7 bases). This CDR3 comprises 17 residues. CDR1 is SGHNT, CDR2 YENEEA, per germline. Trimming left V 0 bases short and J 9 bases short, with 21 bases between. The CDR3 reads CASSLDTMGGGHGEQFF. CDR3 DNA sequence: TGTGCCAGCAGCTTAGATACAATGGGGGGGGGCCACGGTGAGCAGTTCTTC.

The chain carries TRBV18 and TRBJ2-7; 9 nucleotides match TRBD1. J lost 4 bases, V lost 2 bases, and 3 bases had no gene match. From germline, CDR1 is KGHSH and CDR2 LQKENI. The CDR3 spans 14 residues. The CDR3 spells CASSPSGQGYEQYF. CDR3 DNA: TGTGCCAGCTCACCATCCGGACAGGGGTACGAGCAGTACTTC.

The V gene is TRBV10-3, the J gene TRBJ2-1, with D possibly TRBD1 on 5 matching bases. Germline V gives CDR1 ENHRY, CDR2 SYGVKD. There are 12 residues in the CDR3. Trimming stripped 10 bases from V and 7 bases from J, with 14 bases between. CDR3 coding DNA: TGTGCCACCGCCCAGGGTCCTAATGAGCAGTTCTTC. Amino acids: CATAQGPNEQFF.

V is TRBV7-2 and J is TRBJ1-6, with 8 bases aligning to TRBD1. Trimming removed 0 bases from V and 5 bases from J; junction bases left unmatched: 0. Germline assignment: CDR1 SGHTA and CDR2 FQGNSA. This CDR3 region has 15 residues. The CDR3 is CASSLAGQDNSPLHF. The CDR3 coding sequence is TGTGCCAGCAGCTTAGCGGGACAGGATAATTCACCCCTCCACTTT.

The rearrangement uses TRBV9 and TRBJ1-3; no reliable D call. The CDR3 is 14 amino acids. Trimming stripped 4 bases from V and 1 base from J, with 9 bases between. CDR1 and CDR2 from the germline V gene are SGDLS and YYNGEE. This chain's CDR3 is CASSLQSSGNTIYF. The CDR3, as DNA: TGTGCCAGCAGCCTCCAGTCGTCTGGAAACACCATATATTTT.